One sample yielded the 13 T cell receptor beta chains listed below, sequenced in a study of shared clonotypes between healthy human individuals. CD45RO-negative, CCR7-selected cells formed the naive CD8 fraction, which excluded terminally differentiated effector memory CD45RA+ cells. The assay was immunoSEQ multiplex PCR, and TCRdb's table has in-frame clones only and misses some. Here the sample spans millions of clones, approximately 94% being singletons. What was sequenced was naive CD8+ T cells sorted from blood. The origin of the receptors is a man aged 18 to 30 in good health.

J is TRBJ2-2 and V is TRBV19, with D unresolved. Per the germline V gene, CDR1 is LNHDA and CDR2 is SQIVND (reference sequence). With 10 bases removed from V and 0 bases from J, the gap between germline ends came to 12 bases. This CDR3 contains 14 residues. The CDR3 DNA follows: TGTGCCACCGGATTGGCAGCGAACACCGGGGAGCTGTTTTTT. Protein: CATGLAANTGELFF.

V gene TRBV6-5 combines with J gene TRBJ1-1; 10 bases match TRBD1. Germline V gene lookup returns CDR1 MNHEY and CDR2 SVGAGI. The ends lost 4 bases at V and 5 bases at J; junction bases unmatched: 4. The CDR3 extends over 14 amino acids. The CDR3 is CASSLDRGRTEAFF. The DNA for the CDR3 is TGTGCCAGCAGTTTGGACAGGGGGAGGACTGAAGCTTTCTTT.

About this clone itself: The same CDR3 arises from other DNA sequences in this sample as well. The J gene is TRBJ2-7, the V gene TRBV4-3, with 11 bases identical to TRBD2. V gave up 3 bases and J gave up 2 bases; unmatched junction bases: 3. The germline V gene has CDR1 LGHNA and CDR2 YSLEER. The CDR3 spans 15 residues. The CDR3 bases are TGCGCCAGCAGCCAGGGACTAGCGGATACCTACGAGCAGTACTTC. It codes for CASSQGLADTYEQYF.

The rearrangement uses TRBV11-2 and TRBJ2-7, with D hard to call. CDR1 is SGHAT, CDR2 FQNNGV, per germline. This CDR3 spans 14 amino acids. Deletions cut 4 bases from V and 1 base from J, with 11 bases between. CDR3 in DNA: TGTGCCAGCAGCTCCGCCGGCGGTTCCTACGAGCAGTACTTC. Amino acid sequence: CASSSAGGSYEQYF.

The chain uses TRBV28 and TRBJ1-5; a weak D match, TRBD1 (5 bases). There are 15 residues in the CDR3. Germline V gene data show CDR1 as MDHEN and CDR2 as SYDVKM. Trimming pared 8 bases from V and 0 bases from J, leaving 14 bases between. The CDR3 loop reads CASLPGGDSNQPQHF. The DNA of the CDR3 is TGTGCCAGCCTCCCCGGGGGGGATAGCAATCAGCCCCAGCATTTT.

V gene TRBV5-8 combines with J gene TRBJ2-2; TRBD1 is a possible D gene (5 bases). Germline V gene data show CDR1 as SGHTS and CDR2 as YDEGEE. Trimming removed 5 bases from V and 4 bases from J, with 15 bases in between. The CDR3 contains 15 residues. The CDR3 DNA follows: TGTGCCAGCAGACCTACCGCAGGGTCCACCGGGGAGCTGTTTTTT. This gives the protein CASRPTAGSTGELFF.

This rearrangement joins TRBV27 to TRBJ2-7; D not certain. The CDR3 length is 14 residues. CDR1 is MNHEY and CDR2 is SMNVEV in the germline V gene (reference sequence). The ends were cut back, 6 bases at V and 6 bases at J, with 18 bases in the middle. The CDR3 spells CASSYGPQGVEQYF. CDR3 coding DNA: TGTGCCAGCAGCTACGGGCCCCAAGGTGTCGAGCAGTACTTC.

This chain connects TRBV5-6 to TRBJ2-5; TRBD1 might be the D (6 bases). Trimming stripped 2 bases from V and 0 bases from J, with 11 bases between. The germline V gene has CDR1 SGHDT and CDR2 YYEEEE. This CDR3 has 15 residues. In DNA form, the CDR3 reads TGTGCCAGCAGCTTCGGCCAGGGGTACCAAGAGACCCAGTACTTC. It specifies CASSFGQGYQETQYF.

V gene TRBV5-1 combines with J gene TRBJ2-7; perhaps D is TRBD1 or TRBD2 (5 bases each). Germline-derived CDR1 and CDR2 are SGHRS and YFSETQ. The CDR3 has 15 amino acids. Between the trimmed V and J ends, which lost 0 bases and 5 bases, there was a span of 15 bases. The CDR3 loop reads CASSLGDLGGHEQYF. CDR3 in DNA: TGCGCCAGCAGCTTGGGGGACCTGGGTGGCCACGAGCAGTACTTC.

The CDR3 DNA reads TGTGCCAGCAGTGATGAGTGGAGCTCCTACGAGCAGTACTTC. Translation gives CASSDEWSSYEQYF. The chain recombines TRBV25-1 with TRBJ2-7; D gene unclear. Trimming removed 3 bases at V and 0 bases at J, with 9 bases between. The germline CDR1 and CDR2 sequences are MGHDK and SYGVNS. This CDR3 is built from 14 residues.

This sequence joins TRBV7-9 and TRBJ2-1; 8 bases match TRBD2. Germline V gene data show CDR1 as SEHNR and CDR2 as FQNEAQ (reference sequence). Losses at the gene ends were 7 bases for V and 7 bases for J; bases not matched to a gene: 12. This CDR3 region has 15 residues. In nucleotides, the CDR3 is TGTGCCAGCACCCAACTAGCGGCAAAGGAGAATGAGCAGTTCTTC. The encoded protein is CASTQLAAKENEQFF.

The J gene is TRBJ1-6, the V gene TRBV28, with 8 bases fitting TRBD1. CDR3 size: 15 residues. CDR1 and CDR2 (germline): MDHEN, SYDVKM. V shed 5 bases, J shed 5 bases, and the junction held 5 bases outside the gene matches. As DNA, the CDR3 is TGTGCCAGCAGTCCCTACAGGGGGGATAATTCACCCCTCCACTTT. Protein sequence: CASSPYRGDNSPLHF.

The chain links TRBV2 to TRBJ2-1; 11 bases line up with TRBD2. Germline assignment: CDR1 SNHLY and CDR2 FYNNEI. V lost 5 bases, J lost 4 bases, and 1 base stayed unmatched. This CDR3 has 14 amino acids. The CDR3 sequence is CASSTSGSYNEQFF. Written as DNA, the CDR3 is TGTGCCAGCAGTACTAGCGGGAGTTACAATGAGCAGTTCTTC.